This TCR beta chain was identified in a study of neurological immune-mediated disorders. The authors made cDNA by 5'RACE with 10-nucleotide random UMIs. TCRdb passed the 5' RACE reads through MiXCR, listing each CDR3 protein once. The sample gives roughly 75,000 distinct CDR3 sequences, 2.6% of which show up once; around 1.1% is in the top ten. This clonotype showed up many times. The antigen is not known. The CDR3 loop spans 13 amino acids. Germline CDR1 is SGHTA and CDR2 is FQGNSA. The V end was cut by 5 bases, the J end by 5 bases, with 10 bases between. Points from the study as a whole: In HTLV-1-associated myelopathy, TCR clonal expansion was greatest, and in multiple sclerosis it was least, below healthy controls. When the repertoires were grouped phylogenetically, those of 18 of the 34 multiple sclerosis patients came together in a single cluster of related CDR3 sequences, which points to a possible repertoire-level signature.

Stored at -80 C, 2 million PBMCs were the source of the unsorted libraries. This rearrangement joins TRBV7-2 to TRBJ1-5; no definite D call. Source material: PBMCs. The TCR originated in a woman aged 25-40 years with multiple sclerosis. CDR3 bases: TGTGCCAGCAGCCTCGAGAGGGATCAGCCCCAGCATTTT. Its protein product is CASSLERDQPQHF.